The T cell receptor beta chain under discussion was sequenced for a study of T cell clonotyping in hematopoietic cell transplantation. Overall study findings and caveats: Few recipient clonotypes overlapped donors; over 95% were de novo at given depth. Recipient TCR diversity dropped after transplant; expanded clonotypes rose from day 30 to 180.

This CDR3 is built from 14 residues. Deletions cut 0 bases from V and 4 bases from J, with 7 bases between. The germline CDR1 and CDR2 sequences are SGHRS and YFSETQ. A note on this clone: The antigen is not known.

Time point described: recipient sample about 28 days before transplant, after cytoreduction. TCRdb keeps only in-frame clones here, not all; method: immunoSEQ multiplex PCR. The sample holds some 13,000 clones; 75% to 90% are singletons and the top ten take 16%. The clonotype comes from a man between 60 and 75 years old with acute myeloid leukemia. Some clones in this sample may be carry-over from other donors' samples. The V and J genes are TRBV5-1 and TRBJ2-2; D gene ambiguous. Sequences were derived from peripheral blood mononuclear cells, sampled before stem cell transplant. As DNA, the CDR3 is TGCGCCAGCAGCTTGGATCTTTCCACCGGGGAGCTGTTTTTT. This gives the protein CASSLDLSTGELFF.